This T cell receptor (beta chain) appears in the sequencing data of a study of cytomegalovirus exposure and HLA in healthy donors. The V segment lost 0 bases and the J segment 9 bases; nucleotides outside the gene matches: 8. The germline CDR1 and CDR2 sequences are MNHEY and SVGAGI. This CDR3 is built from 16 residues. The PCR used 60 Vbeta and 13 Jbeta primers. Here immunoSEQ multiplex PCR was the method, and the copy in TCRdb shows in-frame clones only, minus some. The sample lists over 150,000 clones; about 73% were seen once. The receptor was derived from a woman aged 45 to 65 in good health and CMV-seropositive. V and J are TRBV6-5 and TRBJ2-1; 10 bases line up with TRBD2. The specimen was PBMCs. The CDR3 sequence: CASSYSSGTSVGEQFF. CDR3 sequence (DNA): TGTGCCAGCAGTTACTCGAGTGGGACTAGCGTGGGTGAGCAGTTCTTC.